Listed below are T cell receptor beta chains from one sample, sequenced in a study of shared clonotypes between healthy human individuals. Measured with immunoSEQ multiplex PCR; TCRdb has only the in-frame clones, and not every one. The table records 1,500,000 or so clones, roughly 96% of them present only once. The source material was naive CD4+ T cells sorted from blood. The receptors here all came from a man aged 25 to 45 in good health. The CDR3 runs from the conserved cysteine through the conserved F or W. A D gene is named only where the DNA matches it firmly. Clone size is shown for a subset of rows, as once, few, many or a class of expanded clone.

j_call d_call clone_size v_call cdr3_nt cdr3_aa
TRBJ2-7 - - TRBV10-3 TGTGCCATCAGTCTTGTAGGGGGTGGGCAGTACTTC CAISLVGGGQYF
TRBJ2-2 - once TRBV6-1 TGTGCCAGCAGTGATGCGGGACGAGCGATACCCGGGGAGCTGTTTTTT CASSDAGRAIPGELFF
TRBJ2-7 - - TRBV5-1 TGCGCCAGCAGCGTACCCTGGGGGGTTGATCGCTACGAGCAGTACTTC CASSVPWGVDRYEQYF
TRBJ1-2 - - TRBV7-2 TGTGCCAGCAGCTTAGGTCGAGGGCAGGGCTACACCTTC CASSLGRGQGYTF
TRBJ2-5 TRBD1 once TRBV28 TGTGCCAGCAGTTCCTTCGGGACAGGGGATCAAGAGACCCAGTACTTC CASSSFGTGDQETQYF
TRBJ1-5 TRBD1 - TRBV15 TGTGCCACCAGCAGACCCATTCTGACAGGGGATCAGCCCCAGCATTTT CATSRPILTGDQPQHF
TRBJ1-2 - - TRBV13 TGTGCCAGCAGCTTAGACAGGCGAGGGAATGGCTACACCTTC CASSLDRRGNGYTF
TRBJ2-5 - - TRBV14 TGTGCCAGCAGCCTTCGACAAATACCCCCGAAGGAGACCCAGTACTTC CASSLRQIPPKETQYF
TRBJ2-1 - - TRBV7-2 TGTGCCAGCAGCTTAGTGGGCACGACTAGCAATGAGCAGTTCTTC CASSLVGTTSNEQFF
TRBJ2-2 TRBD2 - TRBV5-4 TGTGCCAGCCACGTGCGACTAGCGCCCGGGGAGCTGTTTTTT CASHVRLAPGELFF
TRBJ2-2 - - TRBV29-1 TGCAGCGTTGGACAAGGACAGGGGGAGCTGTTTTTT CSVGQGQGELFF
TRBJ2-5 - - TRBV6-5 TGTGCCAGCAGTTACTCATGGGACCAAGCGGAGACCCAGTACTTC CASSYSWDQAETQYF
TRBJ2-7 - - TRBV6-1 TGTGCCAGCAAGGCGGGCTTGAGCTCCTACGAGCAGTACTTC CASKAGLSSYEQYF
TRBJ2-3 - - TRBV9 TGTGCCAGCAGCGTAGCGGCTAGCACAGATACGCAGTATTTT CASSVAASTDTQYF
TRBJ2-3 - once TRBV5-4 TGTGCCAGCAGCTTGGGGACTCCAAGCACAGATACGCAGTATTTT CASSLGTPSTDTQYF
TRBJ2-1 TRBD1 - TRBV9 TGTGCCAGCAGCGCCAAAACCAACAGGGGGACAGGGTACAATGAGCAGTTCTTC CASSAKTNRGTGYNEQFF
TRBJ1-2 - - TRBV7-3 TGTGCCAGCAGCCCGCGGGGAGGATCGTTTTACACCTTC CASSPRGGSFYTF
TRBJ2-7 - - TRBV29-1 TGCAGCGTTTTGTTTTTGGATACTGGCTTGGCCTACGAGCAGTACTTC CSVLFLDTGLAYEQYF
TRBJ2-1 TRBD2 - TRBV2 TGTGCCACCCAGGGACTAGCGGGAACGTATATCGGCCATGAGCAGTTCTTC CATQGLAGTYIGHEQFF
TRBJ1-5 - - TRBV19 TGTGCCAGTAAGTTGGTCGGGCAGCCCCAGCATTTT CASKLVGQPQHF
TRBJ1-3 - - TRBV29-1 TGCAGCGTTGTCCTCCGGACAATACGAAACACCATATATTTT CSVVLRTIRNTIYF
TRBJ2-1 TRBD2 - TRBV5-1 TGCGCCAGCAGCTTGCGCGCGGTGGGGACTAGCGGGAGCTATGAGCAGTTCTTC CASSLRAVGTSGSYEQFF
TRBJ2-5 - once TRBV11-2 TGTGCCAGCAGCTTAGAGGGCGCGGTGGGAGAGACCCAGTACTTC CASSLEGAVGETQYF
TRBJ2-4 - - TRBV21-1 TGTGCCAGCAGCGCCCGGGACACCCTAGCCAAAAACATTCAGTACTTC CASSARDTLAKNIQYF
TRBJ1-4 - - TRBV5-1 TGCGCCAGCAGCTTGGGGGTAGGAATGAAAGAACTGTTTTTT CASSLGVGMKELFF
TRBJ2-7 TRBD2 - TRBV5-6 TGTGCCAGCAACCTAGCGGGGTTCTCCTACGAGCAGTACTTC CASNLAGFSYEQYF
TRBJ1-1 - - TRBV5-4 TGTGCCAGCAGCTTGGGCCAGATGAACACTGAAGCTTTCTTT CASSLGQMNTEAFF
TRBJ2-7 - - TRBV4-3 TGCGCCAGCAGCCAAGAAGCGCGGCCACACTACGAGCAGTACTTC CASSQEARPHYEQYF
TRBJ2-5 TRBD1 - TRBV30 TGTGCCTGGAGTGTAAACAGGGGGCTTCAAGAGACCCAGTACTTC CAWSVNRGLQETQYF
TRBJ2-1 TRBD2 - TRBV10-3 TGTGCCATCAGGACTAGCGGGATGTCCGATGAGCAGTTCTTC CAIRTSGMSDEQFF
TRBJ1-4 TRBD1 - TRBV2 TGTGCCAGCAGTGACAGGGGGCAGGAAAAACTGTTTTTT CASSDRGQEKLFF
TRBJ2-1 TRBD2 - TRBV5-4 TGTGCCAGCAGCTTGGAGACTAGCGGGAGGCATGAGCAGTTCTTC CASSLETSGRHEQFF
TRBJ2-2 - - TRBV11-2 TGTGCCAGCAGCCCGGGGGTCGCCGGGGAGCTGTTTTTT CASSPGVAGELFF
TRBJ2-7 TRBD1 - TRBV28 TGTGCCAGCGCAACAGGGGGTTCCTACGAGCAGTACTTC CASATGGSYEQYF
TRBJ2-3 - - TRBV5-4 TGTGCCAGCAGCGTACAGGGAGTTAGCACAGATACGCAGTATTTT CASSVQGVSTDTQYF
TRBJ2-1 TRBD2 - TRBV9 TGTGCCAGCAGCCCCGGGGACTACTCCTACAATGAGCAGTTCTTC CASSPGDYSYNEQFF
TRBJ1-4 - - TRBV5-1 TGCGCCAGCAGCTTGGGTACAATCCACGATGAAAAACTGTTTTTT CASSLGTIHDEKLFF
TRBJ2-3 - - TRBV18 TGTGCCAGCTCACCACGAGGCTTGGGGGTGGATACGCAGTATTTT CASSPRGLGVDTQYF
TRBJ2-2 - - TRBV7-2 TGTGCCAGCAGCTTACGGGCCCTAGGGAACACCGGGGAGCTGTTTTTT CASSLRALGNTGELFF
TRBJ2-7 - - TRBV4-3 TGCGCCAGCAGCCAAGATGACGGACCCCTTACCTACGAGCAGTACTTC CASSQDDGPLTYEQYF
TRBJ1-1 TRBD1 - TRBV9 TGTGCCAGCAGCGTGGCAGGGGGCTGGACTGAAGCTTTCTTT CASSVAGGWTEAFF
TRBJ2-1 TRBD2 - TRBV6-1 TGTGCCAGCACCCCGGGACTAGCTTCGGGGGAGCAGTTCTTC CASTPGLASGEQFF
TRBJ2-7 - - TRBV9 TGTGCCAGTAGCCGGGAACCAGCCTACGAGCAGTACTTC CASSREPAYEQYF
TRBJ1-5 - - TRBV6-6 TGTGCCAGCAGTTACGCGGGGGCCCGTGGCAATCAGCCCCAGCATTTT CASSYAGARGNQPQHF